These T cell receptor beta chains were read from a single sample in a study of cytotoxic CD8 clonotypes in ibrutinib-treated CLL. The assay was immunoSEQ multiplex PCR, and TCRdb's table has in-frame clones only and misses some. There are tens of thousands of clones in the sample; 55% to 75% occur only once, and 10% lies in the top ten. The sample in question was PBMCs, obtained at disease progression, from a patient treated with ibrutinib. All receptors derive from a human donor with chronic lymphocytic leukemia. CDR3s include the opening cysteine and the closing phenylalanine or tryptophan. A D gene is named only where the DNA matches it firmly. Some rows have no size entry. The others give once, few or many, or a class for an expanded clone.

.	14	TRBV28	.	TRBJ1-1	CASSLSGVGTEAFF	TGTGCCAGCAGTTTGTCAGGGGTTGGAACTGAAGCTTTCTTT
.	15	TRBV19	TRBD1	TRBJ1-2	CASSRRDRDNYGYTF	TGTGCCAGTAGCCGTCGGGACAGGGATAACTATGGCTACACCTTC
.	15	TRBV5-1	TRBD2	TRBJ2-1	CASSQAAGGHNEQFF	TGCGCCAGCAGCCAAGCAGCGGGGGGCCACAATGAGCAGTTCTTC
.	12	TRBV5-1	.	TRBJ1-2	CASSLVGAVYTF	TGCGCCAGCAGCTTGGTCGGGGCAGTCTACACCTTC
.	15	TRBV9	.	TRBJ1-1	CASSVLSDSGTEAFF	TGTGCCAGCAGCGTACTTTCGGACAGCGGCACTGAAGCTTTCTTT
.	12	TRBV6-6	.	TRBJ2-5	CATGASQETQYF	TGTGCCACCGGGGCCTCCCAAGAGACCCAGTACTTC
.	13	TRBV19	.	TRBJ1-1	CASSIAENTEAFF	TGTGCCAGTAGTATTGCTGAGAACACTGAAGCTTTCTTT
.	14	TRBV5-1	TRBD2	TRBJ2-1	CASSGGLAHNEQFF	TGCGCCAGCAGCGGAGGACTAGCGCACAATGAGCAGTTCTTC
few	13	TRBV5-1	.	TRBJ1-4	CASSLGANEKLFF	TGCGCCAGCAGCTTGGGAGCCAATGAAAAACTGTTTTTT
few	16	TRBV15	TRBD1	TRBJ1-5	CATGTGGGVGNQPQHF	TGTGCCACGGGGACAGGGGGCGGAGTGGGCAATCAGCCCCAGCATTTT
.	14	TRBV9	.	TRBJ1-6	CASSSRGSISPLHF	TGTGCCAGCAGCTCCCGCGGGAGTATTTCACCCCTCCACTTT
.	16	TRBV18	TRBD2	TRBJ2-4	CASSPLQSGNGNIQYF	TGTGCCAGCTCACCACTCCAAAGCGGGAACGGAAACATTCAGTACTTC
.	14	TRBV5-6	.	TRBJ2-7	CASSHRVVVYEQYF	TGTGCCAGCAGCCACAGGGTCGTTGTCTACGAGCAGTACTTC
.	13	TRBV19	.	TRBJ1-2	CASSIGHDYGYTF	TGTGCCAGTAGTATTGGGCACGACTATGGCTACACCTTC
.	15	TRBV6-1	TRBD1	TRBJ1-4	CASSEWDRGGEKLFF	TGTGCCAGCAGTGAATGGGACAGGGGGGGAGAAAAACTGTTTTTT
.	14	TRBV7-8	.	TRBJ2-3	CASSLAGLSDTQYF	TGTGCCAGCAGCTTAGCGGGGCTTTCAGATACGCAGTATTTT
few	14	TRBV19	.	TRBJ1-5	CASSLPGVRQPQHF	TGTGCCAGTAGTCTTCCCGGGGTGAGGCAGCCCCAGCATTTT
few	14	TRBV27	TRBD1	TRBJ1-6	CASSPTGGNSPLHF	TGTGCCAGCAGCCCGACAGGGGGCAATTCACCCCTCCACTTT
.	15	TRBV2	TRBD2	TRBJ2-3	CAGRGQSGGTDTQYF	TGTGCCGGTAGGGGCCAAAGCGGGGGCACAGATACGCAGTATTTT
.	15	TRBV28	TRBD1	TRBJ2-7	CASSLSGTGGDEQYF	TGTGCCAGCAGTTTGTCCGGGACAGGGGGCGACGAGCAGTACTTC